What follows are 5 T cell receptor beta chains derived from one specimen sequenced in a study of cytomegalovirus exposure and HLA in healthy donors. The PCR contained 60 Vbeta and 13 Jbeta primers. Sequenced by immunoSEQ multiplex PCR; TCRdb stores in-frame clones only, minus some. The repertoire holds some 140,000 clones, with roughly three quarters as singletons. Sequencing was carried out using PBMCs. Every receptor here comes from a female donor in good health and CMV-seronegative.

V and J are TRBV6-1 and TRBJ2-1, with 11 bases fitting TRBD2. The V gene end was trimmed by 4 bases and the J gene end by 5 bases; junction bases not matched to a gene: 4. The germline V gene has CDR1 MNHNS and CDR2 SASEGT. There are 15 residues in the CDR3. CDR3 protein: CASSGGTSGHNEQFF. The CDR3 bases are TGTGCCAGCAGTGGGGGGACTAGCGGTCACAATGAGCAGTTCTTC.

V is TRBV13 and J is TRBJ1-5; D is unclear. Trimming shortened V by 5 bases and J by 4 bases, and 9 bases separated the two germline ends. From germline, CDR1 is PRHDT and CDR2 FYEKMQ (reference sequence). CDR3 length equals 13 residues. This chain's CDR3 is CASSGGQNQPQHF. As DNA, the CDR3 is TGTGCCAGCAGCGGCGGCCAAAATCAGCCCCAGCATTTT.

The chain couples TRBV5-1 to TRBJ1-1, with D possibly matching TRBD1 (6 bases). Trimming took 5 bases from V and 0 from J, leaving 17 bases between them. The CDR3 length is 16 residues. Germline loops: CDR1 SGHRS, CDR2 YFSETQ. DNA of the CDR3: TGCGCCAGCAGATCGGGCAGGGGTGACCTGAACACTGAAGCTTTCTTT. As protein: CASRSGRGDLNTEAFF.

V gene TRBV5-6 combines with J gene TRBJ2-3, with 8 positions matching TRBD2. Losses at the gene ends were 3 bases for V and 2 bases for J; bases not matched to a gene: 8. From germline, CDR1 is SGHDT and CDR2 YYEEEE. The CDR3 totals 16 residues. CDR3 protein: CASSSILAELTDTQYF. The CDR3 DNA follows: TGTGCCAGCAGCTCCATACTAGCGGAACTCACAGATACGCAGTATTTT.

The V gene is TRBV7-2, the J gene TRBJ2-1, with 15 bases identical to TRBD2. The germline CDR1 and CDR2 sequences are SGHTA and FQGNSA. With V trimmed by 5 bases and J by 9 bases, 5 bases remained unmatched. The CDR3 totals 15 residues. The CDR3, as DNA: TGTGCCAGCAGCCGAGGGACTAGCGGGGGGATTGAGCAGTTCTTC. Translation: CASSRGTSGGIEQFF.